The present T cell receptor beta chain was sequenced within a study of blood T cell repertoires in COVID-19. Whole-study context: Acute and convalescent COVID-19 specimens originated in the United States, Italy and Spain.

Original methodology: Counts of nucleated cells, estimated from reference gene primer amplification, were obtained. Data came from immunoSEQ multiplex PCR; TCRdb stores just in-frame clones and leaves some out. V and J calls and clone size are those listed in that table; D and trimming were worked out from the DNA. The sample yields approximately 290,000 clones, more than 80% seen once. V shed 4 bases and J 1 base; nucleotides not matched to a gene: 3. The CDR3 covers 16 residues. Germline CDR1 and CDR2: SGHRS and YFSETQ. Cohort assignment relied on participant-reported clinical history. Recovery among Cohort 3 donors was established by two negative PCRs, clearance, or symptom resolution.

This clonotype originated in a young woman who had recovered from COVID-19. This chain uses TRBV5-1 with TRBJ2-2; 11 bases fit TRBD2. What was sequenced was PBMCs or T cells enriched from blood (not recorded which). The CDR3 loop reads CASSPGLAGNTGELFF. CDR3 nucleotide sequence: TGCGCCAGCAGCCCAGGACTAGCGGGGAACACCGGGGAGCTGTTTTTT. The whole variable domain, remainder taken from reference TRBV5-1 and TRBJ2-2, is KAGVTQTPRYLIKTRGQQVTLSCSPISGHRSVSWYQQTPGQGLQFLFEYFSETQRNKGNFPGRFSGRQFSNSRSEMNVSTLELGDSALYLCASSPGLAGNTGELFFGEGSRLTVL.